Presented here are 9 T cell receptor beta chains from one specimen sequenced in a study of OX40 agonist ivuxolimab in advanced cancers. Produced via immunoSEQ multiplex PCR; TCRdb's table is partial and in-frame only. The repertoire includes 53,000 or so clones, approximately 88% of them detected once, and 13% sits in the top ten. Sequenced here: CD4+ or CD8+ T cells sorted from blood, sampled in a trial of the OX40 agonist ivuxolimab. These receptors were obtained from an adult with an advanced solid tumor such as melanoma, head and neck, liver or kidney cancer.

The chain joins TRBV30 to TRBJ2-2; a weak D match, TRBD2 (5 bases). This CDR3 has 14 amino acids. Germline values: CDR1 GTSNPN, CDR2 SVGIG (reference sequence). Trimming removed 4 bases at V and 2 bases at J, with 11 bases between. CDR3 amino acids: CAWMSGTNTGELFF. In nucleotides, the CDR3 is TGTGCCTGGATGAGCGGAACAAACACCGGGGAGCTGTTTTTT. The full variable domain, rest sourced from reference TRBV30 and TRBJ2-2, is SQTIHQWPATLVQPVGSPLSLECTVEGTSNPNLYWYRQAAGRGLQLLFYSVGIGQISSEVPQNLSASRPQDRQFILSSKKLLLSDSGFYLCAWMSGTNTGELFFGEGSRLTVL.

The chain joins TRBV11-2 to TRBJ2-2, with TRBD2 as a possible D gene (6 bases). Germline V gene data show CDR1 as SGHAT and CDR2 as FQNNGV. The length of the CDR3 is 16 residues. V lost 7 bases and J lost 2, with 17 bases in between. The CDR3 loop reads CASNLRGGGNTGELFF. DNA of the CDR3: TGTGCCAGCAACCTCCGTGGGGGAGGAAACACCGGGGAGCTGTTTTTT.

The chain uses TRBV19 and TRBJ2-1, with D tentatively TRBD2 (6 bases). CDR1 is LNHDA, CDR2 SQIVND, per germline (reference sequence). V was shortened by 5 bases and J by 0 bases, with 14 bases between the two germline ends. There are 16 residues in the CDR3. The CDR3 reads CASSFRDGSSYNEQFF. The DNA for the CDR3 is TGTGCCAGTAGTTTCCGGGACGGGAGCTCCTACAATGAGCAGTTCTTC.

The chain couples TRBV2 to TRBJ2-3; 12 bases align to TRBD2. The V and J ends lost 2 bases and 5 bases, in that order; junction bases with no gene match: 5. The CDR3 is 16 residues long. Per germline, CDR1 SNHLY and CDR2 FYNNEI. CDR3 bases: TGTGCCAGCAGTGAAACTAGCGGGAGGCGTGGAGATACGCAGTATTTT. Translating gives CASSETSGRRGDTQYF.

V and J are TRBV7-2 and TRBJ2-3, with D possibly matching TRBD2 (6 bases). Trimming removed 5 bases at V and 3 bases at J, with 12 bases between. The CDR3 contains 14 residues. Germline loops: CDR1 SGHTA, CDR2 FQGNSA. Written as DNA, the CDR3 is TGTGCCAGCAGCAAGGGACTGCCGACAGATACGCAGTATTTT. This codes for CASSKGLPTDTQYF.

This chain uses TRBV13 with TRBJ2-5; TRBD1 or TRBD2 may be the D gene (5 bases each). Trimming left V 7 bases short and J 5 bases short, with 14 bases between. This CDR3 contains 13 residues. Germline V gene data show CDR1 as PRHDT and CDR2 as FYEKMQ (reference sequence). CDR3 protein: CASTTGTAETQYF. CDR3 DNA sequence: TGTGCCAGCACCACCGGGACGGCCGAGACCCAGTACTTC.

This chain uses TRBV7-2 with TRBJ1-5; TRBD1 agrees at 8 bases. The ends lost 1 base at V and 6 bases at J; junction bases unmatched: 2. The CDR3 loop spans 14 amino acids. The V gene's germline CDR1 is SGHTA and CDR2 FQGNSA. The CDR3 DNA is TGTGCCAGCAGCTTAGGGGACAGGTTTCAGCCCCAGCATTTT. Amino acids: CASSLGDRFQPQHF.

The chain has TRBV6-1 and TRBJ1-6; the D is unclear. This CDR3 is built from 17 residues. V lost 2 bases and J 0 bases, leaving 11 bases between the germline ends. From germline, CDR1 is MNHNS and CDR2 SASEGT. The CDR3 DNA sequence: TGTGCCAGCAGTGAAAGGCGGATTAGCTCCTATAATTCACCCCTCCACTTT. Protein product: CASSERRISSYNSPLHF.

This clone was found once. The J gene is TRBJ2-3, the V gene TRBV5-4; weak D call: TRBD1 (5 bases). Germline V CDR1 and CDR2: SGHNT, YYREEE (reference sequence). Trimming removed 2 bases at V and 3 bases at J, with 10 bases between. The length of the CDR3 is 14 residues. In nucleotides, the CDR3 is TGTGCCAGCAGCTTCAGGGCCGAAACAGATACGCAGTATTTT. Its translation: CASSFRAETDTQYF.